These 29 T cell receptor beta chains were all obtained from the same sample, sequenced in a study of T cell responses to AZD1222 COVID-19 vaccine. Data came from immunoSEQ multiplex PCR; TCRdb stores just in-frame clones and leaves some out. The data contain 120,000 to 150,000 clones, approximately 88% of them seen just once; the ten biggest clones take up roughly 3.5%. The starting material was peripheral blood, obtained on day 0 of MenACWY control vaccination. The source of these receptors is an adult in good health.

This sequence joins TRBV15 and TRBJ2-1; TRBD2 matches 12 bases. V was clipped by 2 bases and J by 8 bases; unmatched bases: 7. CDR1 LNHNV and CDR2 YYDKDF come from the germline V gene (reference sequence). CDR3 length: 16 residues. In DNA form, the CDR3 reads TGTGCCACCAGCAGATCCGGGACTAGCGGGCTCCATGAGCAGTTCTTC. Amino acids: CATSRSGTSGLHEQFF.

This chain links TRBV6-5 with TRBJ2-3, with TRBD1 as a possible D gene (6 bases). The germline gives CDR1 MNHEY, CDR2 SVGAGI. Trimming removed 5 bases at V and 0 bases at J, with 9 bases between. This CDR3 has 14 residues. The CDR3 region has the DNA TGTGCCAGCAGTCCGGGACAAAGCACAGATACGCAGTATTTT. This gives the protein CASSPGQSTDTQYF.

The rearrangement uses TRBV7-2 and TRBJ2-1, with 9 positions matching TRBD1. Germline CDR1 reads SGHTA; CDR2 reads FQGNSA. This CDR3 region has 14 residues. After removal of 7 bases from V and 4 bases from J, the junction contained 5 bases not matched to a gene. CDR3 bases: TGTGCCAGCACTCCTGACAGGGGGTACAATGAGCAGTTCTTC. This translates into CASTPDRGYNEQFF.

The J gene is TRBJ2-7, the V gene TRBV7-3; 8 bases map to TRBD1. Germline V gene lookup returns CDR1 SGHTA and CDR2 FQGTGA. The ends lost 4 bases at V and 5 bases at J; junction bases unmatched: 7. The CDR3 extends over 14 amino acids. CDR3 sequence reads: CASSSGQGNDEQYF. The DNA of the CDR3 is TGTGCCAGCAGCTCCGGACAGGGTAACGACGAGCAGTACTTC.

The J gene is TRBJ2-3, the V gene TRBV5-8; TRBD1 matches 8 bases. Germline values: CDR1 SGHTS, CDR2 YDEGEE. The CDR3 length is 16 residues. The J segment lost 7 bases and the V segment lost 4 bases, leaving 14 bases of the junction unmatched. The CDR3 region is CASSPKGQEGRNTQYF. CDR3 nucleotide sequence: TGTGCCAGCAGCCCTAAGGGACAGGAAGGGCGGAATACGCAGTATTTT.

The chain links TRBV28 to TRBJ2-7; D is undetermined. Germline V gene sequence: CDR1 MDHEN, CDR2 SYDVKM. The CDR3 covers 13 residues. Between the trimmed V and J ends, which lost 5 bases and 2 bases, there was a span of 10 bases. CDR3 sequence (DNA): TGTGCCAGCAGTCCAGGATCCCCCTACGAGCAGTACTTC. It translates to CASSPGSPYEQYF.

This chain links TRBV5-6 with TRBJ1-1; no clear D. The CDR3 is 14 amino acids. The ends were cut back, 2 bases at V and 1 base at J, with 9 bases in the middle. From germline, CDR1 is SGHDT and CDR2 YYEEEE. The CDR3 nucleotides are TGTGCCAGCAGCTTAAGCGGTCCGAACACTGAAGCTTTCTTT. It is translated as CASSLSGPNTEAFF.

V gene TRBV9 combines with J gene TRBJ2-1, with TRBD2 as a possible D gene (6 bases). V dropped 3 bases and J dropped 0 bases, with 10 bases sitting between them. This CDR3 is 15 amino acids long. The germline CDR1 and CDR2 sequences are SGDLS and YYNGEE. CDR3 DNA sequence: TGTGCCAGCAGCGCTGACGGGAGCTCCTACAATGAGCAGTTCTTC. This translates into CASSADGSSYNEQFF.

This clone was seen a handful of times. Other DNA variants within this sample encode the same CDR3. The rearrangement joins TRBV28 to TRBJ2-7; D unclear. This CDR3 comprises 12 residues. The germline V gene encodes CDR1 MDHEN and CDR2 SYDVKM. V lost 3 bases to trimming and J lost 4 bases, with 7 bases between them. For the CDR3, the DNA is TGTGCCAGCAGTTTTCAGAATTACGAGCAGTACTTC. It codes for CASSFQNYEQYF.

This clone was counted a single time. In DNA, the CDR3 is TGTGCCTGGGGGCGCGACCTTACAGGCACCGGGGAGCTGTTTTTT. Encoded protein: CAWGRDLTGTGELFF. The genes are TRBV30 and TRBJ2-2; possibly TRBD1 for D (5 bases). V was clipped by 5 bases and J by 4 bases, with 17 bases between them. The CDR3 is 15 residues long. The V gene's germline CDR1 is GTSNPN and CDR2 SVGIG (reference sequence).

The chain couples TRBV29-1 to TRBJ1-2, with D unclear. This CDR3 contains 11 residues. The germline V and J ends were trimmed by 6 bases and 2 bases, with 7 bases remaining between them. Germline CDR1 is SQVTM and CDR2 is ANQGSEA. The CDR3 here is CSVGRNYGYTF. The DNA for the CDR3 is TGCAGCGTAGGACGGAACTATGGCTACACCTTC. Variable domain in full (rest from reference TRBV29-1 and TRBJ1-2): SAVISQKPSRDICQRGTSLTIQCQVDSQVTMMFWYRQQPGQSLTLIATANQGSEATYESGFVIDKFPISRPNLTFSTLTVSNMSPEDSSIYLCSVGRNYGYTFGSGTRLTVV.

This chain uses TRBV4-1 with TRBJ2-2, with a weak D call TRBD1 (5 bases). The CDR3 is 12 residues long. Germline CDR1 MGHRA, CDR2 YSYEKL. Trimming pared 5 bases from V and 4 bases from J, leaving 5 bases between. The DNA for the CDR3 is TGCGCCAGCAGCAGGGGCACCGGGGAGCTGTTTTTT. Encoded protein: CASSRGTGELFF.

The CDR3 region has the DNA TGTGCCAGCAGCTCTCCTACTTACGAGCAGTACTTC. It specifies CASSSPTYEQYF. The V and J genes are TRBV7-2 and TRBJ2-7, with unresolved D. With 4 bases removed from V and 4 bases from J, the gap between germline ends came to 8 bases. The CDR3 extends over 12 amino acids. Germline lookup yields CDR1 SGHTA and CDR2 FQGNSA.

The chain employs TRBV9 and TRBJ1-1; no firm D call. The V and J ends lost 4 bases and 1 base respectively, with 14 bases between them. Germline CDR1 reads SGDLS; CDR2 reads YYNGEE. This CDR3 spans 15 amino acids. CDR3 sequence: CASSHLAGQNTEAFF. DNA for the CDR3: TGTGCCAGCAGCCACCTGGCAGGCCAGAACACTGAAGCTTTCTTT.

The gene calls are TRBV7-6 and TRBJ1-6; D gene unclear. V lost 0 bases, J lost 7 bases, and 10 bases lay in between. There are 15 residues in the CDR3. CDR1 SGHVS and CDR2 FNYEAQ come from the germline V gene. The CDR3 is CASSLAIGQNSPLHF. Written as DNA, the CDR3 is TGTGCCAGCAGCTTAGCGATAGGGCAGAATTCACCCCTCCACTTT. The complete variable domain, with remaining parts taken from reference TRBV7-6 and TRBJ1-6, reads GAGVSQSPRYKVTKRGQDVALRCDPISGHVSLYWYRQALGQGPEFLTYFNYEAQQDKSGLPNDRFSAERPEGSISTLTIQRTEQRDSAMYRCASSLAIGQNSPLHFGNGTRLTVT.

The CDR3 nucleotides read TGCGCCAGCAGCTTGGTGGGCGACCAGCCCCAGCATTTT. Residues: CASSLVGDQPQHF. The chain has TRBV5-1 and TRBJ1-5; D ambiguous. In germline, CDR1 is SGHRS, CDR2 YFSETQ. The CDR3 consists of 13 residues. V lost 0 bases, J lost 7 bases, and 8 bases lay in between.

The chain has TRBV11-2 and TRBJ2-7; 7 nucleotides line up with TRBD2. Germline CDR1 SGHAT, CDR2 FQNNGV. V lost 5 bases and J lost 3; bases outside the gene matches: 7. This CDR3 contains 14 residues. For the CDR3, the DNA is TGTGCCAGCAGCCCTCGGGGGGAGGACTACGAGCAGTACTTC. It is translated as CASSPRGEDYEQYF. The full variable domain, with the rest looked up from reference TRBV11-2 and TRBJ2-7, is EAGVAQSPRYKIIEKRQSVAFWCNPISGHATLYWYQQILGQGPKLLIQFQNNGVVDDSQLPKDRFSAERLKGVDSTLKIQPAKLEDSAVYLCASSPRGEDYEQYFGPGTRLTVT.

The chain carries TRBV7-9 and TRBJ2-5, with no clear D. V lost 2 bases and J 2 bases, leaving 9 bases between the germline ends. Germline CDR1 reads SEHNR; CDR2 reads FQNEAQ (reference sequence). CDR3 size: 14 residues. The CDR3 nucleotides are TGTGCCAGCAGCTTACCAGTTGAACAAGAGACCCAGTACTTC. Translation: CASSLPVEQETQYF.

The V gene is TRBV29-1, the J gene TRBJ2-1, with 14 bases fitting TRBD2. The CDR3 totals 15 residues. V shed 5 bases, J shed 8 bases, and the junction held 8 bases outside the gene matches. Germline values: CDR1 SQVTM, CDR2 ANQGSEA. CDR3 nucleotides: TGCAGCGTTCGGACTAGCGGGGGGCCGTTGGATGAGCAGTTCTTC. This encodes CSVRTSGGPLDEQFF.

This chain connects TRBV3-1 (or the pseudogene TRBV3-2) to TRBJ2-3; a possible D gene is TRBD2 (5 bases). CDR3 length: 16 residues. The V end was cut by 1 base, the J end by 3 bases, with 14 bases between. Per the germline V gene, CDR1 is LGHDT and CDR2 is YNNKEL (reference sequence). The CDR3 protein is CASSQVRLAMTDTQYF. CDR3 DNA sequence: TGTGCCAGCAGCCAAGTAAGGCTAGCTATGACAGATACGCAGTATTTT.

The chain employs TRBV5-1 and TRBJ1-1; possibly TRBD1 for D (5 bases). Germline-derived CDR1 and CDR2 are SGHRS and YFSETQ. This CDR3 comprises 14 residues. V was cut by 4 bases and J by 2 bases, with 12 bases left in between. The CDR3 region has the DNA TGCGCCAGCAGCACAACCGGGGGTAACACTGAAGCTTTCTTT. Its translation is CASSTTGGNTEAFF. The variable domain in full, completed from reference TRBV5-1 and TRBJ1-1, reads KAGVTQTPRYLIKTRGQQVTLSCSPISGHRSVSWYQQTPGQGLQFLFEYFSETQRNKGNFPGRFSGRQFSNSRSEMNVSTLELGDSALYLCASSTTGGNTEAFFGQGTRLTVV.

J is TRBJ2-5 and V is TRBV30; no definite D call. The V gene lost 2 bases and the J gene lost 2 bases, with 12 bases spanning the gap. Germline CDR1 and CDR2: GTSNPN and SVGIG (reference sequence). The length of the CDR3 is 14 residues. The DNA for the CDR3 is TGTGCCTGGAGTACGAACTTGGTGCAAGAGACCCAGTACTTC. Its translation: CAWSTNLVQETQYF.

This chain links TRBV3-1 (or the pseudogene TRBV3-2) with TRBJ1-4; D is uncertain. The CDR3 has 13 amino acids. Between the trimmed V and J ends, which lost 2 bases and 5 bases, there was a span of 6 bases. Germline loops: CDR1 LGHDT, CDR2 YNNKEL (reference sequence). The CDR3 is CASSQNLNEKLFF. Here the CDR3 DNA reads TGTGCCAGCAGCCAAAATCTGAATGAAAAACTGTTTTTT.

This clone was observed a handful of times. The rearrangement joins TRBV2 to TRBJ2-7; D is unclear. Trimming removed 4 bases from V and 7 bases from J, with 5 bases in between. This CDR3 has 10 residues. Germline values: CDR1 SNHLY, CDR2 FYNNEI. CDR3 nucleotides: TGTGCCAGCAGTGTGTGGGAGCAGTACTTC. Protein product: CASSVWEQYF.

This chain uses TRBV28 with TRBJ2-7, with 12 positions matching TRBD2. Germline CDR1 reads MDHEN; CDR2 reads SYDVKM. V was clipped by 5 bases and J by 2 bases; unmatched bases: 4. The CDR3 spans 15 residues. The CDR3 region is CASSPGLAGTYEQYF. As DNA, the CDR3 is TGTGCCAGCAGTCCGGGACTAGCGGGCACCTACGAGCAGTACTTC.

The chain couples TRBV5-1 to TRBJ1-2, with a weak D call TRBD1 (6 bases). This CDR3 is built from 12 residues. V was trimmed by 8 bases and J by 2 bases, leaving 10 bases between them. The V gene's germline CDR1 is SGHRS and CDR2 YFSETQ. In DNA form, the CDR3 reads TGCGCCAGTCGACAGGAGAACTATGGCTACACCTTC. Amino acid sequence: CASRQENYGYTF. Supplemented by reference TRBV5-1 and TRBJ1-2, the full variable domain reads KAGVTQTPRYLIKTRGQQVTLSCSPISGHRSVSWYQQTPGQGLQFLFEYFSETQRNKGNFPGRFSGRQFSNSRSEMNVSTLELGDSALYLCASRQENYGYTFGSGTRLTVV.

V gene TRBV5-6 combines with J gene TRBJ1-2, with D possibly being TRBD1 (5 bases). The V end lost 3 bases, the J end lost 1 base, and 16 bases lay between the germline ends. CDR1 SGHDT and CDR2 YYEEEE come from the germline V gene. This CDR3 has 16 amino acids. The CDR3 reads CASSWGPLGINYGYTF. DNA of the CDR3: TGTGCCAGCAGCTGGGGACCCTTGGGGATTAACTATGGCTACACCTTC.

V is TRBV7-3 and J is TRBJ2-2; perhaps TRBD1 as D (6 bases). Per the germline V gene, CDR1 is SGHTA and CDR2 is FQGTGA. The CDR3 consists of 15 residues. V lost 4 bases, J lost 6 bases, and 15 bases lay in between. DNA for the CDR3: TGTGCCAGCAGCTCGACCGGGACAAACTCCGGGGAGCTGTTTTTT. This encodes CASSSTGTNSGELFF.

CDR3 sequence: CASSKGGTGCNEQYF. CDR3 in DNA: TGTGCCAGCAGCAAAGGAGGGACAGGGTGCAACGAGCAGTACTTC. The chain combines TRBV21-1 with TRBJ2-7; the table's D call TRBD1 went unverified against the DNA. TRBV21-1 is a documented pseudogene. The CDR3 has 15 residues.